The 8 T cell receptor beta chains below all came from one sample that was sequenced in a study of blood T cell repertoires in COVID-19. The repertoire was sequenced with immunoSEQ multiplex PCR; TCRdb's copy has only in-frame clones and lacks some. The sample holds about 46,000 clones, about nine tenths seen once. Sequenced material: peripheral blood. The receptors come from a human donor in a cohort sampled during active COVID-19.

This rearrangement joins TRBV19 to TRBJ2-7, with TRBD2 as a possible D gene (6 bases). Germline V lookup: CDR1 LNHDA, CDR2 SQIVND (reference sequence). V lost 3 bases and J lost 3, with 12 bases in between. The CDR3 loop spans 14 amino acids. CDR3 region: CASSMMVRDYEQYF. The DNA for the CDR3 is TGTGCCAGTAGTATGATGGTGCGGGACTACGAGCAGTACTTC.

For the CDR3, the DNA is TGTGCCAGCAGTGAAGACCGGGACAGGGGAAGGTCTGGAAACACCATATATTTT. This gives the protein CASSEDRDRGRSGNTIYF. The V and J genes are TRBV6-1 and TRBJ1-3; the match to TRBD1 covers 10 bases. Germline V lookup: CDR1 MNHNS, CDR2 SASEGT. The CDR3 has 18 amino acids. Trimming removed 1 base from V and 1 base from J; junction bases left unmatched: 7.

The CDR3 reads CASSESHGLSSYEQYF. The CDR3, as DNA: TGCGCCAGCAGTGAGTCACACGGACTGAGCTCCTACGAGCAGTACTTC. This chain connects TRBV10-2 to TRBJ2-7; possibly TRBD2 for D (5 bases). The V end lost 0 bases, the J end lost 0 bases, and 12 bases lay between the germline ends. CDR1 and CDR2 (germline): WSHSY, SAAADI. CDR3 size: 16 residues.

This clone has only one observation. V and J are TRBV27 and TRBJ1-5, with 10 bases aligning to TRBD1. Germline assignment: CDR1 MNHEY and CDR2 SMNVEV (reference sequence). The CDR3 is made up of 15 amino acids. After removal of 10 bases from V and 3 bases from J, the junction contained 9 bases not matched to a gene. The CDR3 is CATTPGQGFNQPQHF. The CDR3 nucleotides read TGTGCCACTACTCCGGGACAGGGGTTCAATCAGCCCCAGCATTTT.

This clone occurred once. V gene TRBV6-5 combines with J gene TRBJ1-4, with TRBD1 matching over 7 bases. The CDR3 loop spans 14 amino acids. Germline V gene data show CDR1 as MNHEY and CDR2 as SVGAGI. V shed 6 bases, J shed 8 bases, and the junction held 9 bases outside the gene matches. In DNA form, the CDR3 reads TGTGCCAGCAGACACCTTGGACAGGACGAAAAACTGTTTTTT. Its protein product is CASRHLGQDEKLFF.

The V and J genes are TRBV7-6 and TRBJ2-7, with TRBD1 identical over 8 bases. The junction had 8 bases not matched to a gene; V was cut back by 4 bases and J by 6 bases. Germline CDR1 reads SGHVS; CDR2 reads FNYEAQ. The length of the CDR3 is 14 residues. The CDR3 loop reads CASSSRQGSLEQYF. CDR3 coding DNA: TGTGCCAGCAGCTCCCGACAGGGGTCCCTCGAGCAGTACTTC.

This chain connects TRBV12-3 or TRBV12-4 to TRBJ2-1, with D possibly matching TRBD2 (5 bases). Trimming took off 2 bases at V and 8 bases at J, with 10 bases between the two ends. CDR3 length: 13 residues. The CDR3 DNA reads TGTGCCAGCAGTTTAAGCGGTCCACATGAGCAGTTCTTC. This codes for CASSLSGPHEQFF.

This CDR3 reads CASSAFRGNNEQFF. In DNA, the CDR3 is TGTGCCAGCAGTGCCTTCAGGGGGAACAATGAGCAGTTCTTC. V gene TRBV28 combines with J gene TRBJ2-1; TRBD1 matches 7 bases. Germline lookup yields CDR1 MDHEN and CDR2 SYDVKM. J lost 5 bases, V lost 5 bases, and 6 bases had no gene match. This CDR3 has 14 residues.